This T cell receptor (beta chain) was captured in a study of shared clonotypes between healthy human individuals. CDR3 length: 17 amino acids. Germline CDR1 is MGHRA and CDR2 is YSYEKL. Trimming pared 3 bases from V and 1 base from J, leaving 16 bases between. CD45RO-negative, CCR7-positively selected cells formed the naive CD8 fraction, excluding terminally differentiated effector memory CD45RA+ cells. Overall study results and limits: Compared with memory subsets, naive subsets generally had larger estimated richness. Inspection by rarefaction showed sorted-subset sequencing to be incomplete despite large depth. Sharing across four donors was seen in 5% to 5.5% of naive CD4 clonotypes.

Original methodology: For the immunoSEQ data, sequences were junction-only without quality scores, so filtering differed. The data were produced by immunoSEQ multiplex PCR, yet TCRdb's version contains in-frame clones alone and is incomplete. The DNA was the basis for D and trimming; V, J and clone size are from that table. Of around 2,000,000 clones detected, 90% to 95% appear once; the ten largest clones hold 1.5% to 2%. Comments on this clone: What it binds is unknown.

This TCR was sampled from a man younger than 30 in good health. Some clones in this sample may be carry-over from other donors' samples. Specimen: naive CD8+ T cells from PBMCs. The J gene is TRBJ1-5, the V gene TRBV4-1; D may be TRBD1 (6 bases). CDR3 region: CASSHMAGAPSNQPQHF. In DNA, the CDR3 is TGCGCCAGCAGCCACATGGCGGGGGCCCCAAGCAATCAGCCCCAGCATTTT.